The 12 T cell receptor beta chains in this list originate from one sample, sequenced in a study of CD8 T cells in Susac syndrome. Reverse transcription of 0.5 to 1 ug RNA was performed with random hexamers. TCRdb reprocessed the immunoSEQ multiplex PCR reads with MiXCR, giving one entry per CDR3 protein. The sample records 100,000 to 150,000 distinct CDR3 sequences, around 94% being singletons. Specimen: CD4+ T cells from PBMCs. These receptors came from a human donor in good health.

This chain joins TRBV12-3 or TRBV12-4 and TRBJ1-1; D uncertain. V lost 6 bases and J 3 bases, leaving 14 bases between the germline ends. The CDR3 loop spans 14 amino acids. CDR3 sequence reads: CASSEGPRDTEAFF. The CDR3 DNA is TGTGCCAGCAGCGAAGGGCCGCGGGACACTGAAGCTTTCTTT.

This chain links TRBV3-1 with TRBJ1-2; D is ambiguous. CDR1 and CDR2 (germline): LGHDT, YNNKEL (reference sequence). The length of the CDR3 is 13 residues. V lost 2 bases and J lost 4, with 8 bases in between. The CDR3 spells CASSQRYSYGYTF. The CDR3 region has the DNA TGTGCCAGCAGCCAACGGTACTCCTATGGCTACACCTTC. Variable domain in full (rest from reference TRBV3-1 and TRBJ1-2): DTAVSQTPKYLVTQMGNDKSIKCEQNLGHDTMYWYKQDSKKFLKIMFSYNNKELIINETVPNRFSPKSPDKAHLNLHINSLELGDSAVYFCASSQRYSYGYTFGSGTRLTVV.

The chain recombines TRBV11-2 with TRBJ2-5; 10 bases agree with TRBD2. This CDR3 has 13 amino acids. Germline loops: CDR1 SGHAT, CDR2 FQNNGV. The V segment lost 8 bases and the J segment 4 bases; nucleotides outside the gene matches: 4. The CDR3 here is CASGTSDLETQYF. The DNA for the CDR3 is TGTGCCAGCGGGACTAGCGATTTAGAGACCCAGTACTTC.

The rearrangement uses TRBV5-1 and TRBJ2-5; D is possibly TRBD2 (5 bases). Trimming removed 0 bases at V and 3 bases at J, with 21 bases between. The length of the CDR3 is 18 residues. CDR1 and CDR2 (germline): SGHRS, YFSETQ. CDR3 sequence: CASSLASSWSVGEETQYF. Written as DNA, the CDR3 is TGCGCCAGCAGCTTGGCATCTTCTTGGTCTGTGGGAGAAGAGACCCAGTACTTC.

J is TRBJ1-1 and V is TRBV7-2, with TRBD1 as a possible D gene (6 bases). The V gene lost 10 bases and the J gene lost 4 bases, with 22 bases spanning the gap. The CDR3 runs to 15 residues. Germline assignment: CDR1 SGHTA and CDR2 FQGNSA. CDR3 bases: TGTGCCACCACCGCGGGAGCCAGGGGTGGCACTGAAGCTTTCTTT. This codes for CATTAGARGGTEAFF.

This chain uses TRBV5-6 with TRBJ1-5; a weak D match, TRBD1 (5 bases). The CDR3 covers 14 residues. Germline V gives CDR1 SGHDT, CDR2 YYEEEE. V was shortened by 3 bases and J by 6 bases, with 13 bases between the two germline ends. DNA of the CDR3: TGTGCCAGCAGCTCCTTATCAGGGAGTCAGCCCCAGCATTTT. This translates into CASSSLSGSQPQHF.

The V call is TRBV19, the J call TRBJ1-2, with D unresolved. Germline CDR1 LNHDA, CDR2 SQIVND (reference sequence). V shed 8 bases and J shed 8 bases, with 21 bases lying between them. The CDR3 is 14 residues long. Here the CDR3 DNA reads TGTGCCAGTCACCCCGACTCAAGGGCCCACGGCTACACCTTC. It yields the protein CASHPDSRAHGYTF.

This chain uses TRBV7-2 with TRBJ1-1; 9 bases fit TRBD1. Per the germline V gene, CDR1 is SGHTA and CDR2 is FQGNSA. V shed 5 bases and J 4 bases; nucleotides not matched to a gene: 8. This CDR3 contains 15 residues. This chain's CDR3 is CASSVQQGAVTEAFF. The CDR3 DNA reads TGTGCCAGCAGCGTCCAACAGGGGGCGGTCACTGAAGCTTTCTTT.

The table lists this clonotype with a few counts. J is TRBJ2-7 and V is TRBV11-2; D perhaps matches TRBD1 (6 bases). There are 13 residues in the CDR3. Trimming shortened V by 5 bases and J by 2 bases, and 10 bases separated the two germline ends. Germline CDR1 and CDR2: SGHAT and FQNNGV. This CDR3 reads CASSLQGPYEQYF. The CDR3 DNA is TGTGCCAGCAGCCTACAGGGACCCTACGAGCAGTACTTC.

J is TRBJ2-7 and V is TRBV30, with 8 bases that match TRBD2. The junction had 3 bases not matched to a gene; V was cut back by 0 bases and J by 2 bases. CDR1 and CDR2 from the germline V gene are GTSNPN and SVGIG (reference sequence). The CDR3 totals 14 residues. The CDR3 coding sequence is TGTGCCTGGAGTGTTGAACTAGCGGCCTACGAGCAGTACTTC. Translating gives CAWSVELAAYEQYF.

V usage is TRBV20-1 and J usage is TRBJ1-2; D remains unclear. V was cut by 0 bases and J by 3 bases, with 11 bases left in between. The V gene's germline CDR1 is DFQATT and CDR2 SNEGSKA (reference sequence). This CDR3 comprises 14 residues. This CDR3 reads CSAREGRVDYGYTF. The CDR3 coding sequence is TGCAGTGCTAGAGAGGGGAGGGTAGACTATGGCTACACCTTC.

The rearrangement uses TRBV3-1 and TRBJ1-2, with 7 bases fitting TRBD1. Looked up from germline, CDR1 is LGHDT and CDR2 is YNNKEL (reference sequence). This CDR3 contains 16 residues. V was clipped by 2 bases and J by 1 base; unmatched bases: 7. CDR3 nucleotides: TGTGCCAGCAGCCAATGGGACAGAAGATTTAACTATGGCTACACCTTC. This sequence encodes CASSQWDRRFNYGYTF.